This is a list of T cell receptor beta chains from one sample in a study of cytomegalovirus exposure and HLA in healthy donors. Clones were sequenced by immunoSEQ multiplex PCR, and TCRdb holds only the in-frame ones, with some missing. Found here are about 160,000 clones, 82% of them singletons; the top ten hold less than 1.6%. Source material: PBMCs. The source is a girl under 18 in good health and CMV-seropositive. Each CDR3 is given with its conserved first and last residue. The D gene is left open where the match is weak. The size of a clone is reported for some rows only, either as once, few or many, or as a class for expanded clones.

j_call d_call v_call clone_size cdr3_aa cdr3_nt
TRBJ2-3 TRBD2 TRBV7-9 few CASSKTSGGNTDTQYF TGTGCCAGCAGCAAGACTAGCGGGGGCAACACAGATACGCAGTATTTT
TRBJ2-7 . TRBV11-2 . CASSLEASYEQYF TGTGCCAGCAGCTTAGAAGCGAGCTACGAGCAGTACTTC
TRBJ2-7 . TRBV5-1 . CASSSGAGPDYEQYF TGCGCCAGCAGCTCTGGCGCGGGACCTGACTACGAGCAGTACTTC
TRBJ1-4 TRBD1 TRBV28 . CASTLTGFNEKLFF TGTGCCAGCACCCTGACAGGGTTTAATGAAAAACTGTTTTTT
TRBJ2-1 . TRBV6-5 few CASSYGDPTYNEQFF TGTGCCAGCAGTTACGGAGATCCTACCTACAATGAGCAGTTCTTC
TRBJ2-1 TRBD2 TRBV27 . CASYVRGGSVDEQFF TGTGCCAGCTACGTTCGGGGGGGCAGCGTCGATGAGCAGTTCTTC
TRBJ1-2 . TRBV19 few CASSIRTAPGNGYTF TGTGCCAGTAGTATTCGGACAGCCCCGGGTAATGGCTACACCTTC
TRBJ2-2 TRBD2 TRBV2 . CASGGMLAGIGELFF TGTGCCAGCGGGGGGATGCTAGCGGGAATCGGGGAGCTGTTTTTT
TRBJ1-1 . TRBV6-5 . CASSYRSMNTEAFF TGTGCCAGCAGTTACCGGTCGATGAACACTGAAGCTTTCTTT
TRBJ1-1 . TRBV7-9 . CASSLEAWRGSNTEAFF TGTGCCAGCAGCTTAGAGGCGTGGAGGGGATCGAACACTGAAGCTTTCTTT
TRBJ1-3 TRBD1 TRBV6-4 . CARYRGLGNTIYF TGTGCCAGATACAGGGGGTTGGGAAACACCATATATTTT